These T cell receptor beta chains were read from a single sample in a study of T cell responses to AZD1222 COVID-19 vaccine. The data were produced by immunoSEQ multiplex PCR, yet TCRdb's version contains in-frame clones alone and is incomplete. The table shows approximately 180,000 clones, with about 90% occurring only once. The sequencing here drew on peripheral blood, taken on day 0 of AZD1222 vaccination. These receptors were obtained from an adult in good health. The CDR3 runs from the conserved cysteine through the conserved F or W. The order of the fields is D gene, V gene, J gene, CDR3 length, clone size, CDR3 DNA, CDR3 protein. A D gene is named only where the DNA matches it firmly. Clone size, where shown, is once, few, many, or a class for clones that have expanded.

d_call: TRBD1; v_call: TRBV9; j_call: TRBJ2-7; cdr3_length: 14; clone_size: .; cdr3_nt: TGTGCCAGCAGCGTAGGACAGGGGGACTACGAGCAGTACTTC; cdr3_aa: CASSVGQGDYEQYF
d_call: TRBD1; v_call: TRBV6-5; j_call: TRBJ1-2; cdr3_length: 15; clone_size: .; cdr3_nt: TGTGCCAGCAGTTACCAAGGACAGGGCATCGGAGGCTACACCTTC; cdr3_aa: CASSYQGQGIGGYTF
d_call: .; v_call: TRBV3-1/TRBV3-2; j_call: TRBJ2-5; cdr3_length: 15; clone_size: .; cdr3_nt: TGTGCCAGCAGCCGTCCTCAGGGGCCACAAGAGACCCAGTACTTC; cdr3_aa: CASSRPQGPQETQYF
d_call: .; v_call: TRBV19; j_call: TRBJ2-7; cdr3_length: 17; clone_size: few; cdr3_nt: TGTGCCAGTAAAAGATCATCCGGTTGGGCAGACTCCTACGAGCAGTACTTC; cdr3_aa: CASKRSSGWADSYEQYF
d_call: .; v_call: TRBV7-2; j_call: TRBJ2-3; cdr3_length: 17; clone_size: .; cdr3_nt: TGTGCCAGCAGCTCCACCGGACAGAAAACTAGCACAGATACGCAGTATTTT; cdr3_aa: CASSSTGQKTSTDTQYF
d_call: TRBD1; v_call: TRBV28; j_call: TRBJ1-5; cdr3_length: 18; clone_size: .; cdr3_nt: TGTGCCAGCAGTCTCGGGACAGGGGAGTCCTTTAGCAATCAGCCCCAGCATTTT; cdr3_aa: CASSLGTGESFSNQPQHF
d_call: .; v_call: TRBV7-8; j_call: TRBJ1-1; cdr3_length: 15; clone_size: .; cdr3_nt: TGTGCCAGCAGCCGAGGGGTGGTGCAGGGCACTGAAGCTTTCTTT; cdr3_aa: CASSRGVVQGTEAFF
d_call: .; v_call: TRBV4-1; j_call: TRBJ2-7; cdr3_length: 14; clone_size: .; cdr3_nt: TGCGCCAGCAGCCAGGGGGGGCCCTCCTACGAGCAGTACTTC; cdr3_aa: CASSQGGPSYEQYF
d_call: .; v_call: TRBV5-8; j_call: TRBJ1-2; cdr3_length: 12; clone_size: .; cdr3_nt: TGTGCCAGCAGCTTGTTCCGCTATGGCTACACCTTC; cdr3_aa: CASSLFRYGYTF
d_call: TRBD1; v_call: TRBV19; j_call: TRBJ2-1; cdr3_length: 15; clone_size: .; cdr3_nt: TGTGCCAGTCGATCCGCCGGGACAGGGGGGAATGAGCAGTTCTTC; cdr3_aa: CASRSAGTGGNEQFF
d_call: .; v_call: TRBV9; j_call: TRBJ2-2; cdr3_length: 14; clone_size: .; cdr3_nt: TGTGCCAGCAGCGTAGACATACTCACCGGGGAGCTGTTTTTT; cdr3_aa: CASSVDILTGELFF
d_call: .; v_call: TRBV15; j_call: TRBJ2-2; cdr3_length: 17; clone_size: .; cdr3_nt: TGTGCCACCAGCGGTCATCCTGACAGGACGAACACCGGGGAGCTGTTTTTT; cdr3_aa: CATSGHPDRTNTGELFF
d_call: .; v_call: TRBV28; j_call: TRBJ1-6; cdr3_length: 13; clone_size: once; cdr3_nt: TGTGCCAGCAGTTTAGAGCGGCGTTCACCCCTCCACTTT; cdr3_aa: CASSLERRSPLHF
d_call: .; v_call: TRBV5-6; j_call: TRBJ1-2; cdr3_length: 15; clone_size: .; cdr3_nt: TGTGCCAGCAGCTCGACGTTGCGGAAGAACTATGGCTACACCTTC; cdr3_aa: CASSSTLRKNYGYTF
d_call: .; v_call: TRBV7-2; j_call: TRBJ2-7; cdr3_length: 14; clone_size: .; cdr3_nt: TGTGCCAGCAGCTTATCGGCCGGAACCTACGAGCAGTACTTC; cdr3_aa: CASSLSAGTYEQYF
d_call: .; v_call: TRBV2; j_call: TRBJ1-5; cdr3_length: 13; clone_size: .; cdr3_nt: TGTGCCAGCAGAGAAGGAGGACGACCCCGACTGCATTTT; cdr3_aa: CASREGGRPRLHF
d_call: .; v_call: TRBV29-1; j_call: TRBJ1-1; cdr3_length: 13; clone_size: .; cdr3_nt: TGCAGCGTTGATGGCGTTACGGTCACTGAAGCTTTCTTT; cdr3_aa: CSVDGVTVTEAFF
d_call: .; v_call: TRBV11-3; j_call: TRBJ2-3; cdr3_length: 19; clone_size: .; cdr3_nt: TGTGCCAGCAGCCCTGGCCTAGCCTTTGATTACCAAAGCACAGATACGCAGTATTTT; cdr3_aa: CASSPGLAFDYQSTDTQYF
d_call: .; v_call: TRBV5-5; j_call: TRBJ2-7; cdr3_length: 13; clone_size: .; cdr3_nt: TGTGCCAGCAGCCCCGGCGGGATCTACGAGCAGTACTTC; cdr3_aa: CASSPGGIYEQYF
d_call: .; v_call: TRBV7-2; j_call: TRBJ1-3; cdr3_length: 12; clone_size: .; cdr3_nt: TGTGCCAGCAGTAACGAAGTGAACACCATATATTTT; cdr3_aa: CASSNEVNTIYF